These T cell receptor beta chains were read from a single sample in a study of CD8+ T cells in alopecia areata. Method: immunoSEQ multiplex PCR; TCRdb's copy keeps in-frame clones and lacks some. The sample lists roughly 200,000 clones; less than 45% were seen once. The specimen comprised CD4+ T cells sorted from blood, sampled at approximately week 36, from a patient treated with tofacitinib. The receptor source for this set is a human donor with alopecia areata. The CDR3 runs from the conserved cysteine through the conserved F or W. The D gene is left open where the match is weak. Size values are once, few and many counts, or a class for expanded clones, and some rows have none.

v_call: TRBV29-1; d_call: NA; clone_size: NA; j_call: TRBJ2-6; cdr3_aa: CSVEGIKANVLTF; cdr3_nt: TGCAGCGTTGAGGGTATCAAGGCCAACGTCCTGACTTTC
v_call: TRBV10-3; d_call: NA; clone_size: NA; j_call: TRBJ2-1; cdr3_aa: CAISESRDEQFF; cdr3_nt: TGTGCCATCAGTGAGTCTCGGGATGAGCAGTTCTTC
v_call: TRBV27; d_call: NA; clone_size: NA; j_call: TRBJ2-5; cdr3_aa: CASSLFNLAGETQYF; cdr3_nt: TGTGCCAGCAGTTTATTTAATCTCGCTGGGGAGACCCAGTACTTC
v_call: TRBV4-3; d_call: NA; clone_size: NA; j_call: TRBJ2-5; cdr3_aa: CASSQGPIGAQGYQETQYF; cdr3_nt: TGCGCCAGCAGCCAAGGACCCATCGGGGCCCAGGGGTACCAAGAGACCCAGTACTTC
v_call: TRBV29-1; d_call: NA; clone_size: NA; j_call: TRBJ1-1; cdr3_aa: CSVGTGGAGGTEAFF; cdr3_nt: TGCAGCGTTGGCACGGGGGGCGCAGGAGGCACTGAAGCTTTCTTT
v_call: TRBV6-6; d_call: NA; clone_size: few; j_call: TRBJ1-4; cdr3_aa: CASSYRPDEKLFF; cdr3_nt: TGTGCCAGCAGTTACCGGCCAGATGAAAAACTGTTTTTT
v_call: TRBV6-6; d_call: NA; clone_size: NA; j_call: TRBJ1-1; cdr3_aa: CASSYSKSNEAFF; cdr3_nt: TGTGCCAGCAGTTACTCGAAGTCAAACGAAGCTTTCTTT
v_call: TRBV29-1; d_call: TRBD1; clone_size: NA; j_call: TRBJ2-7; cdr3_aa: CSATTGISYEQYF; cdr3_nt: TGCAGCGCCACGACAGGGATCTCCTACGAGCAGTACTTC
v_call: TRBV27; d_call: NA; clone_size: NA; j_call: TRBJ2-5; cdr3_aa: CASSLSRERTQYF; cdr3_nt: TGTGCCAGCAGTTTATCCAGGGAGCGGACCCAGTACTTC
v_call: TRBV19; d_call: NA; clone_size: NA; j_call: TRBJ2-2; cdr3_aa: CASRPGELFF; cdr3_nt: TGTGCCAGTAGGCCCGGGGAGCTGTTTTTT
v_call: TRBV9; d_call: TRBD1; clone_size: NA; j_call: TRBJ2-7; cdr3_aa: CASSVTGTGNEQYF; cdr3_nt: TGTGCCAGCAGCGTGACCGGGACAGGGAACGAGCAGTACTTC
v_call: TRBV5-1; d_call: TRBD2; clone_size: NA; j_call: TRBJ2-7; cdr3_aa: CASSLELASSYEQYF; cdr3_nt: TGCGCCAGCAGCTTGGAACTAGCGAGCTCCTACGAGCAGTACTTC
v_call: TRBV23-1; d_call: NA; clone_size: NA; j_call: TRBJ2-7; cdr3_aa: CASSPWADSYEQYF; cdr3_nt: TGCGCCAGCAGTCCCTGGGCTGACAGCTACGAGCAGTACTTC
v_call: TRBV30; d_call: NA; clone_size: few; j_call: TRBJ1-2; cdr3_aa: CAQDIRETNYGYTF; cdr3_nt: TGTGCCCAAGACATTCGGGAAACTAACTATGGCTACACCTTC
v_call: TRBV28; d_call: NA; clone_size: medium-sized; j_call: TRBJ2-7; cdr3_aa: CASSLSPRSSYEQYF; cdr3_nt: TGTGCCAGCAGTTTATCCCCCAGGAGCTCCTACGAGCAGTACTTC
v_call: TRBV4-2; d_call: TRBD2; clone_size: NA; j_call: TRBJ2-3; cdr3_aa: CASSQETSGRLRTDTQYF; cdr3_nt: TGTGCCAGCAGCCAGGAGACTAGCGGGAGATTGAGGACAGATACGCAGTATTTT
v_call: TRBV5-1; d_call: NA; clone_size: once; j_call: TRBJ2-5; cdr3_aa: CASRVQGWQETQYF; cdr3_nt: TGCGCCAGCCGGGTTCAGGGTTGGCAAGAGACCCAGTACTTC
v_call: TRBV11-2; d_call: NA; clone_size: once; j_call: TRBJ2-3; cdr3_aa: CASSLARPDTQYF; cdr3_nt: TGTGCCAGCAGCTTAGCCAGGCCAGATACGCAGTATTTT
v_call: TRBV2; d_call: TRBD1; clone_size: few; j_call: TRBJ2-6; cdr3_aa: CASRRTGGAGANVLTF; cdr3_nt: TGTGCCAGCCGGAGGACAGGGGGAGCTGGGGCCAACGTCCTGACTTTC
v_call: TRBV7-2; d_call: TRBD2; clone_size: NA; j_call: TRBJ2-3; cdr3_aa: CASSTFGLAATDTQYF; cdr3_nt: TGTGCCAGCAGCACCTTTGGACTAGCGGCCACAGATACGCAGTATTTT
v_call: TRBV18; d_call: TRBD1; clone_size: NA; j_call: TRBJ1-1; cdr3_aa: CASSFPTGGIAEAFF; cdr3_nt: TGTGCCAGCTCATTCCCGACAGGGGGTATCGCTGAAGCTTTCTTT
v_call: TRBV6-6; d_call: TRBD1; clone_size: NA; j_call: TRBJ2-7; cdr3_aa: CASSRKGQGAYEQYF; cdr3_nt: TGTGCCAGCAGTAGAAAGGGACAGGGGGCCTACGAGCAGTACTTC